This is a list of T cell receptor beta chains from one sample in a study of OX40 agonist ivuxolimab in advanced cancers. Method: immunoSEQ multiplex PCR; TCRdb's copy keeps in-frame clones and lacks some. The sample has 69,000 or so clones; approximately 88% are singletons. The sample in question was CD4+ or CD8+ T cells sorted from blood, obtained in a trial of the OX40 agonist ivuxolimab. The receptors shown here come from an adult with an advanced solid tumor such as melanoma, head and neck, liver or kidney cancer. Both conserved end residues are part of each CDR3. The D gene is left open where the match is weak. Only some rows state a clone size, as once, few, many or a class for expanded clones.

CDR3nt	CDR3aa	d_gene	j_gene	abundance	v_gene
TGTGCCAGCTCCTCGGGACAGGGCCTCGAGCAGTACTTC	CASSSGQGLEQYF	TRBD1	TRBJ2-7	-	TRBV18
TGCGCCAGCAGCTTGCAAGAGAACACTGAAGCTTTCTTT	CASSLQENTEAFF	-	TRBJ1-1	-	TRBV5-1
TGTGCCCACCGGGGCAGAGACCGCTACGAGCAGTACTTC	CAHRGRDRYEQYF	-	TRBJ2-7	-	TRBV19
TGCGCCAGCAGCCACTTGGGACAGGGATCGGGCGAGCAGTACTTC	CASSHLGQGSGEQYF	TRBD1	TRBJ2-7	once	TRBV5-1
TGTGCCAGCAGCCCAACGCGGCTTAGCAACGAGCAGTACTTC	CASSPTRLSNEQYF	-	TRBJ2-7	-	TRBV7-9
TGCGCCAGCAGCTTGGGACAGTCCTACAATGAGCAGTTCTTC	CASSLGQSYNEQFF	-	TRBJ2-1	-	TRBV5-1
TGTGCCAGCAGCGCACAGGGTGGGTATGGCTACACCTTC	CASSAQGGYGYTF	-	TRBJ1-2	-	TRBV7-3
TGCGCCAGCAGACCTAGCGGGGGACTCTACAATGAGCAGTTCTTC	CASRPSGGLYNEQFF	TRBD2	TRBJ2-1	-	TRBV4-1
TGTGCCAGCAGTGAAGGTCCCGGACAGTCCTACAATGAGCAGTTCTTC	CASSEGPGQSYNEQFF	-	TRBJ2-1	-	TRBV25-1
TGTGCCACCAGCAGAGCCCCCGGGACGCGAAACCACGAGCAGTACTTC	CATSRAPGTRNHEQYF	-	TRBJ2-7	-	TRBV15
TGCGCCAGCAGCGGCCCAGGGGGCGCGAACTCCCCTGAAGCTTTCTTT	CASSGPGGANSPEAFF	TRBD1	TRBJ1-1	-	TRBV5-1
TGTGCCAGCAGTGAATTAGACAGCAATCAGCCCCAGCATTTT	CASSELDSNQPQHF	-	TRBJ1-5	-	TRBV6-1
TGTGCCAGCAGCTTAGTTGGGGACGGACGAAATCAGCCCCAGCATTTT	CASSLVGDGRNQPQHF	-	TRBJ1-5	-	TRBV7-8
TGTGCCACTGGACCCCTCGGGGCGGGGGACTCACGGTATGGCTACACCTTC	CATGPLGAGDSRYGYTF	-	TRBJ1-2	-	TRBV19
TGCGCCAGCAGCTTGGGAAATGGCAATCAGCCCCAGCATTTT	CASSLGNGNQPQHF	-	TRBJ1-5	-	TRBV5-1
TGTGCCAGCAGTTACTCGGGGGCGGACTACGAGCAGTACTTC	CASSYSGADYEQYF	-	TRBJ2-7	-	TRBV6-5
TGTGCCAGCTCACCACCGGACTATGGCTACACCTTC	CASSPPDYGYTF	-	TRBJ1-2	-	TRBV18
TGTGCCAGCACCACCCTAGGGCCCTACAATGAGCAGTTCTTC	CASTTLGPYNEQFF	-	TRBJ2-1	-	TRBV6-5
TGTGCCAGCAGCCCACGGCGAAATGAGCAGTTCTTC	CASSPRRNEQFF	-	TRBJ2-1	-	TRBV21-1
TGTGCCATCAGTGAGTCTCCGGCCAATAGCAATCAGCCCCAGCATTTT	CAISESPANSNQPQHF	-	TRBJ1-5	-	TRBV10-3
TGTGCCAGCAGTTTCCCGACTAGCGGGGGTGATGAGCAGTTCTTC	CASSFPTSGGDEQFF	TRBD2	TRBJ2-1	-	TRBV28
TGTGCCAGCAGTGAAGGGGATTATAATTCACCCCTCCACTTT	CASSEGDYNSPLHF	-	TRBJ1-6	-	TRBV25-1
TGTGCCATCAGTGAGTCCAGGGTGAACACTGAAGCTTTCTTT	CAISESRVNTEAFF	-	TRBJ1-1	-	TRBV10-3
TGTGCCAGCAGTCGACTAGCGGGGGCCTCCTACGAGCAGTACTTC	CASSRLAGASYEQYF	TRBD2	TRBJ2-7	-	TRBV6-5
TGTGCCAGCAGCGAACTAAACAGGGGTCAGCCCCAGCATTTT	CASSELNRGQPQHF	-	TRBJ1-5	-	TRBV21-1
TGTGCCAGCAGGCTCCGGGGGGCAGTTACTGAAGCTTTCTTT	CASRLRGAVTEAFF	-	TRBJ1-1	-	TRBV27
TGTGCCAGCAGTGGCGGGCCGACCCCCTACGAGCAGTACTTC	CASSGGPTPYEQYF	-	TRBJ2-7	-	TRBV28
TGTGCCAGCAGTTCTACGACAGGGAAGGGCTACACCTTC	CASSSTTGKGYTF	TRBD1	TRBJ1-2	-	TRBV27
TGTGCCAGCAGCTTAGGAGGGATCTACGAGCAGTACTTC	CASSLGGIYEQYF	-	TRBJ2-7	-	TRBV7-2
TGCGCCAGCAGCCAAGGACTAGCGAGCTCCTACAATGAGCAGTTCTTC	CASSQGLASSYNEQFF	TRBD2	TRBJ2-1	-	TRBV4-1
TGTGCCAGCCGCAGGGCGGACTCCTATAATTCACCCCTCCACTTT	CASRRADSYNSPLHF	-	TRBJ1-6	-	TRBV2
TGTGCCAGCAGTTACGGCGGCAGTAATCAGCCCCAGCATTTT	CASSYGGSNQPQHF	-	TRBJ1-5	once	TRBV6-5
TGTGCCAGCACTGGCCCCTTAGGGTTTAATCAGCCCCAGCATTTT	CASTGPLGFNQPQHF	-	TRBJ1-5	-	TRBV28
TGTGCCAGCAGCCCACCCCCCGGGCAGGGTCACACCTACGAGCAGTACTTC	CASSPPPGQGHTYEQYF	-	TRBJ2-7	-	TRBV7-8
TGTGCCAGCAGTTCCCCCAGAGAGGTTAATGAAAAACTGTTTTTT	CASSSPREVNEKLFF	-	TRBJ1-4	-	TRBV28
TGTGCCAGCAGCCGGCCGGAGGGAGGGTTCGCTGGCTACACCTTC	CASSRPEGGFAGYTF	-	TRBJ1-2	-	TRBV5-8
TGTGCCATCAGTGTCCAGCGGGACACAGATACGCAGTATTTT	CAISVQRDTDTQYF	TRBD2	TRBJ2-3	-	TRBV10-3
TGTGCCAGCAGTTACGGGGTCAGGATGGATTCACCCCTCCACTTT	CASSYGVRMDSPLHF	-	TRBJ1-6	-	TRBV6-5
TGTGCCAGCAGTACGGGACGGGTGTACCAAGAGACCCAGTACTTC	CASSTGRVYQETQYF	-	TRBJ2-5	few	TRBV28
TGTGCCAGCAGCAAGCGGAGTCAGAGTCCCACCGGGGAGCTGTTTTTT	CASSKRSQSPTGELFF	-	TRBJ2-2	-	TRBV21-1
TGTGCCAGCAGCTTAGACCACGCATTAACATCCTACGAGCAGTACTTC	CASSLDHALTSYEQYF	-	TRBJ2-7	-	TRBV7-9
TGTGCCAGCAGGCCTACAGGGGGCGGCGTCTATGGCTACACCTTC	CASRPTGGGVYGYTF	TRBD1	TRBJ1-2	-	TRBV27
TGCGCCAGCAGATTAGGATTGAACACTGAAGCTTTCTTT	CASRLGLNTEAFF	-	TRBJ1-1	few	TRBV5-1
TGTGCCAGCTCACCAGGACAGCCGAATAGCAATCAGCCCCAGCATTTT	CASSPGQPNSNQPQHF	-	TRBJ1-5	-	TRBV18
TGCGCCAGCAGCTTGGAAGGCACAGGAGGAGAGACCCAGTACTTC	CASSLEGTGGETQYF	-	TRBJ2-5	-	TRBV5-1
TGTGCCACCTCCGCCCCCTTAGACACCGGGGAGCTGTTTTTT	CATSAPLDTGELFF	-	TRBJ2-2	-	TRBV15
TGTGCCAGCAGCCGGTGGGGTGAGCAGTTCTTC	CASSRWGEQFF	-	TRBJ2-1	-	TRBV5-6
TGTGCCAGCAGCTTGCCTGGGACAGTCTCTGGAGGCTACACCTTC	CASSLPGTVSGGYTF	TRBD1	TRBJ1-2	-	TRBV5-8
TGTGCCAGCAGTCCCCCCGGACAGGCAACCATTCGGGACACTGAAGCTTTCTTT	CASSPPGQATIRDTEAFF	TRBD1	TRBJ1-1	-	TRBV28
TGTGCCAGCAGCCGGGGGACAGGGGGCGTTTTGGAGACCCAGTACTTC	CASSRGTGGVLETQYF	TRBD1	TRBJ2-5	-	TRBV7-6
TGTGCCAGCAGTCAACGGAGCCGGGAGACCCAGTACTTC	CASSQRSRETQYF	-	TRBJ2-5	-	TRBV27
TGCGCCAGCAGAACCGGGACGAAAGAGACCCAGTACTTC	CASRTGTKETQYF	-	TRBJ2-5	-	TRBV5-1
TGCGCCAGCAGCTTTAGCGGGGGGTCCTACAATGAGCAGTTCTTC	CASSFSGGSYNEQFF	TRBD2	TRBJ2-1	once	TRBV5-1
TGTGCCAGCAGCTTACAAGGCGAAAAACTGTTTTTT	CASSLQGEKLFF	-	TRBJ1-4	-	TRBV6-6
TGTGCCAGCAGCGTTGGGGGATTAGGCAATCAGCCCCAGCATTTT	CASSVGGLGNQPQHF	-	TRBJ1-5	-	TRBV9